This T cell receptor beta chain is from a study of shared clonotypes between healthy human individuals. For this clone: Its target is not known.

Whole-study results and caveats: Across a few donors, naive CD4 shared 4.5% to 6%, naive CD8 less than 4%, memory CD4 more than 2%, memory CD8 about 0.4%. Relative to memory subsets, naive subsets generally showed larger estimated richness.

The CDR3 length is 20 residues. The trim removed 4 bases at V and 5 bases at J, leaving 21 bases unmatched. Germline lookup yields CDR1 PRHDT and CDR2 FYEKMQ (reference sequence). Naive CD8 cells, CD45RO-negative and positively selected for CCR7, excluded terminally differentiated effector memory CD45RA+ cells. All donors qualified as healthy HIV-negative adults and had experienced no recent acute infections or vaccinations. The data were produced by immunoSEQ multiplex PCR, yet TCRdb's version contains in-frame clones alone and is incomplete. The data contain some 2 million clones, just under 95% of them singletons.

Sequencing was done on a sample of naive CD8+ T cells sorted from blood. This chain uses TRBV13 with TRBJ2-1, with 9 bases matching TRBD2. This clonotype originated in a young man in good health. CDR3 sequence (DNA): TGTGCCAGCAGCTCGTCCCCAGGGAGTCGAGGTAGCGGGAGCGACAATGAGCAGTTCTTC. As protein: CASSSSPGSRGSGSDNEQFF.